This TCR beta chain originates from a study of PD-1 blockade in classical Hodgkin lymphoma. Study details: Nivolumab was given intravenously to patients at 3 mg/kg every 2 weeks.

This clone was seen just once. Its antigen is as yet unknown. Germline-derived CDR1 and CDR2 are MNHNY and SVGAGI (reference sequence). CDR3 size: 13 residues. Trimming cost V 6 bases and J 4 bases; bases outside gene matches: 4. After autologous stem cell transplantation all patients relapsed, and prior brentuximab vedotin exposure differed between cohorts. Study results and caveats: Baseline diversity was lower in partial responders and progressors than complete responders. While CD8+ TCR diversity did not rise significantly by C4D1, CD4+ TCR diversity did. Whatever underlies the repertoire differences (possibly disease activity or prior therapy) remains undefined.

Measured with immunoSEQ multiplex PCR; TCRdb has only the in-frame clones, and not every one. Of about 110,000 clones in the sample, roughly nine tenths were seen once. The sample consisted of peripheral blood mononuclear cells (PBMCs), taken before the second cycle of nivolumab. The gene calls are TRBV6-6 and TRBJ1-2; TRBD1 agrees at 8 bases. This sequence originates from a human donor with classical Hodgkin lymphoma. CDR3 in amino acids: CASRYGQGYGYTF. CDR3 DNA sequence: TGTGCCAGCAGATACGGACAGGGCTATGGCTACACCTTC.